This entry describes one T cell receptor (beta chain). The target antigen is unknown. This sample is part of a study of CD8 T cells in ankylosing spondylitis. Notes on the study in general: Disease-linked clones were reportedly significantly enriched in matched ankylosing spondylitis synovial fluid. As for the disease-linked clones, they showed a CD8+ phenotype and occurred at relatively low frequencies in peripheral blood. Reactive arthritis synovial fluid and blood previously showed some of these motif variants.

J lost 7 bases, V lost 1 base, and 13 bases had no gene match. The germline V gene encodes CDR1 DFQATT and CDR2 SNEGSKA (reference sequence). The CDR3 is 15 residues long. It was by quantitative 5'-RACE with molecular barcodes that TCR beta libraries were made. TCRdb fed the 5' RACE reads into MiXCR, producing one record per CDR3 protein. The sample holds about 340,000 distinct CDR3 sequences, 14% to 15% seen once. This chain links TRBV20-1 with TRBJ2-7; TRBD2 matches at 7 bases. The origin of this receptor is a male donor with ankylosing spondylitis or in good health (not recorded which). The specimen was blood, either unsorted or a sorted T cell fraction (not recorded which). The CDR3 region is CSARGGAGSVREQYF. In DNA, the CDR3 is TGCAGTGCTAGAGGGGGAGCGGGGTCCGTGAGGGAGCAGTACTTC.